This TCR beta chain emerged from a study of T cell responses to AZD1222 COVID-19 vaccine. Germline-derived CDR1 and CDR2 are SEHNR and FQNEAQ (reference sequence). With 0 bases removed from V and 2 bases from J, the gap between germline ends came to 7 bases. CDR3 size: 14 residues. Points from the study as a whole: In a largely white British group with more females than males, clonal diversity was possibly underestimated.

This clone was seen a single time. Its antigen is still unknown. The repertoire was sequenced with immunoSEQ multiplex PCR; TCRdb's copy has only in-frame clones and lacks some. Of fewer than 85,000 clones in the sample, roughly 85% were seen once. This clonotype originated in an adult who received the AZD1222 COVID-19 vaccine. The sequencing used peripheral blood, collected 28 days after the second AZD1222 dose. The chain couples TRBV7-9 to TRBJ1-2, with D hard to call. The CDR3 nucleotides read TGTGCCAGCAGCTTAGCGTATTCGAACTATGGCTACACCTTC. Protein: CASSLAYSNYGYTF.